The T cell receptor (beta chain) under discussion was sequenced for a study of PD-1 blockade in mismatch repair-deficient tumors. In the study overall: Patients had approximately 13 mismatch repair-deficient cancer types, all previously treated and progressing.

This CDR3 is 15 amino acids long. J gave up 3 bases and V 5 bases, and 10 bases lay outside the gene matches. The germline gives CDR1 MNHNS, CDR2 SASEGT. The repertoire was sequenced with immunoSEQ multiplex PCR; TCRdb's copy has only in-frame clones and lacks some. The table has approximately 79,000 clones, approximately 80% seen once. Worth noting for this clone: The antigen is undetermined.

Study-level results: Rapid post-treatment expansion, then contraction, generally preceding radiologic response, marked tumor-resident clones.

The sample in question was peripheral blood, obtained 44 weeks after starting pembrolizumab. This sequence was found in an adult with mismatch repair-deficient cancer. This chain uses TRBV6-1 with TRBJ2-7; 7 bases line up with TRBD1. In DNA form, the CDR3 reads TGTGCCAGCAGTTTGACCGGGACAGAGAGCTACGAGCAGTACTTC. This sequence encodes CASSLTGTESYEQYF.